The TCR beta chain described here comes from a study of shared clonotypes between healthy human individuals. Clones were read by immunoSEQ multiplex PCR, and TCRdb kept only the in-frame ones, dropping some. The table has around 600,000 clones, around 95% seen once. Naive-designated CD8 cells lacked CD45RO, were positively enriched for CCR7, and omitted terminally differentiated effector memory CD45RA+ cells. V shed 3 bases and J 4 bases; nucleotides not matched to a gene: 11. The CDR3 loop spans 16 amino acids. Germline CDR1 and CDR2: MNHNS and SASEGT. This clone was seen once. V gene TRBV6-1 combines with J gene TRBJ2-7; TRBD1 matches at 8 bases. The sample comprised naive CD8+ T cells sorted from blood. The sequence derives from a woman between 25 and 40 years old in good health. CDR3 in DNA: TGTGCCAGCAGTGAGACAGGGGCGCGAGGAGCTTACGAGCAGTACTTC. Protein sequence: CASSETGARGAYEQYF.